This TCR beta chain was found in a study of T cells in Graves' hyperthyroidism and ophthalmopathy. Study details: The authors collected peripheral blood at initial diagnosis, before any treatment.

TCR beta CDR3 regions were amplified from RNA. In the first-round RT-PCR of the TCR CDR3, the HTBI primer set was used. TCRdb reprocessed the multiplex PCR reads with MiXCR, giving one entry per CDR3 protein. The repertoire has about 640,000 distinct CDR3 sequences, roughly 20% of them found once; the top ten carry over 30%. This clonotype was detected only a few times. Per germline, CDR1 SNHLY and CDR2 FYNNEI. The germline V and J ends were trimmed by 5 bases and 9 bases, with 14 bases remaining between them. This CDR3 region has 14 residues. The material sequenced was blood. The chain employs TRBV2 and TRBJ1-6; tentatively, D is TRBD1 (6 bases). The TCR originated in a man under 40 with Graves' ophthalmopathy. CDR3 DNA: TGTGCCAGCAGTTCGGACAGTTCCCTTTCACCCCTCCACTTT. Translation: CASSSDSSLSPLHF.